The T cell receptor (beta chain) described here comes from a study of T cell responses to AZD1222 COVID-19 vaccine. General study findings and limits: Across spike, vaccine-associated CD4 TCRs were found, dominant at 160-218 and 743-854. Spike-specific TCR repertoires showed rising breadth and depth after two AZD1222 doses.

Only a few counts were recorded for this clone. Its antigen is currently unknown. This CDR3 region has 12 residues. CDR1 is MDHEN, CDR2 SYDVKM, per germline. The V and J ends lost 6 bases and 2 bases respectively, with 8 bases between them. Samples with a second dose at about 4 or about 12 weeks were pooled together. TCRdb's table, derived via immunoSEQ multiplex PCR, lists solely in-frame clones and lacks some. The top ten clones hold approximately 4.8% of a sample with nearly 110,000 clones, 70% to 90% of them seen once. Here the sequenced sample was peripheral blood, taken 28 days after the second AZD1222 dose. This clonotype was sampled from an adult who received the AZD1222 COVID-19 vaccine. The chain couples TRBV28 to TRBJ2-7; D uncertain. CDR3 DNA sequence: TGTGCCAGCAGCCTACCGACCTACGAGCAGTACTTC. It codes for CASSLPTYEQYF. Full variable domain (remainder filled in from reference TRBV28 and TRBJ2-7): DVKVTQSSRYLVKRTGEKVFLECVQDMDHENMFWYRQDPGLGLRLIYFSYDVKMKEKGDIPEGYSVSREKKERFSLILESASTNQTSMYLCASSLPTYEQYFGPGTRLTVT.